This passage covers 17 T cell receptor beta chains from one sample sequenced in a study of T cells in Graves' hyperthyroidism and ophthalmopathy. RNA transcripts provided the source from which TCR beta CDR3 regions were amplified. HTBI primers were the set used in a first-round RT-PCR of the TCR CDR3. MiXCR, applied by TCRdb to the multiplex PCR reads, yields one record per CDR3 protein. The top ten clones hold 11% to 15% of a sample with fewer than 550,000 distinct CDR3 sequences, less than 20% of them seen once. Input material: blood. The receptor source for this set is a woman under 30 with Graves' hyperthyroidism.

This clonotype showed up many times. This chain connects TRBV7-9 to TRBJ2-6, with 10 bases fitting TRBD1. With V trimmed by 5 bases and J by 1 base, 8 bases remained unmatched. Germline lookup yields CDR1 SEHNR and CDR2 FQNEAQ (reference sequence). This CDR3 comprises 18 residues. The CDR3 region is CASSLGTGALSGANVLTF. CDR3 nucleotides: TGTGCCAGCAGCCTCGGGACAGGGGCTTTGTCTGGGGCCAACGTCCTGACTTTC.

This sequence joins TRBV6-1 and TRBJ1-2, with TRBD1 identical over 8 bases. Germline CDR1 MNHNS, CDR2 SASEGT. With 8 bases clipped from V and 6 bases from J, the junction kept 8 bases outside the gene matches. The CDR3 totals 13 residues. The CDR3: CASGPGTGNGYTF. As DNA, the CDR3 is TGTGCCAGCGGCCCCGGGACAGGCAATGGCTACACCTTC.

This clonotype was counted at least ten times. In DNA form, the CDR3 reads TGTGCCAGCAGCGTCCTTGGGGAGCCCGGGGAGCTGTTTTTT. Translating it yields CASSVLGEPGELFF. The V gene is TRBV3-1, the J gene TRBJ2-2, with a tentative D call TRBD2 (5 bases). Germline-derived CDR1 and CDR2 are LGHDT and YNNKEL (reference sequence). The V and J ends lost 5 bases and 6 bases respectively, with 13 bases between them. The CDR3 runs to 14 residues.

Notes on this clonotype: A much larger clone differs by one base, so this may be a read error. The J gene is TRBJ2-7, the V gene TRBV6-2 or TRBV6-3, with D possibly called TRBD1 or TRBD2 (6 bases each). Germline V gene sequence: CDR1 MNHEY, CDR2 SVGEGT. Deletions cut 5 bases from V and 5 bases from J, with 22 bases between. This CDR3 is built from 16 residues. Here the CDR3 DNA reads TGTGCCAGCAGTGGGGGGACACGGCTTAATGGCCACGAGCAGTACTTC. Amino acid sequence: CASSGGTRLNGHEQYF.

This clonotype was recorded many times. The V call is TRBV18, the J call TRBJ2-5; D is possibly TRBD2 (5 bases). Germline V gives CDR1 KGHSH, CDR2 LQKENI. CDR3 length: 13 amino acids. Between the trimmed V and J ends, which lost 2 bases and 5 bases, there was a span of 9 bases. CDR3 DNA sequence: TGTGCCAGCTCACCAACACCGGGGGAGACCCAGTACTTC. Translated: CASSPTPGETQYF.

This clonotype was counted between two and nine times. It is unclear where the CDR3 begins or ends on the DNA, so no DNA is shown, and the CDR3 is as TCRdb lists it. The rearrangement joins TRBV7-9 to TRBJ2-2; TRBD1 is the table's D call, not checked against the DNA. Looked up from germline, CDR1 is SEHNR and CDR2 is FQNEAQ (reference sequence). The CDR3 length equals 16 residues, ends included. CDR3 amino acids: CASTPWGQGNTGELLF.

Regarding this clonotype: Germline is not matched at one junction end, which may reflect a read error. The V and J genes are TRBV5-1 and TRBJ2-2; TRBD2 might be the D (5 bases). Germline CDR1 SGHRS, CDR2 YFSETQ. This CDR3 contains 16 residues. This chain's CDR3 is CASSLVGGRGLGELFF. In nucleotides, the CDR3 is TGTGCCAGCAGCTTAGTTGGAGGCCGCGGGTTGGGGGAGCTGTTTTTT.

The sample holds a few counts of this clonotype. Here the CDR3 reads CASSWPGTGGNTIYF. The CDR3 nucleotides are TGTGCCAGCAGCTGGCCCGGGACAGGTGGGAACACCATATATTTT. The chain carries TRBV5-8 and TRBJ1-3; 8 bases align to TRBD1. Trimming removed 3 bases from V and 7 bases from J; junction bases left unmatched: 9. Germline-derived CDR1 and CDR2 are SGHTS and YDEGEE. The CDR3 has 15 amino acids.

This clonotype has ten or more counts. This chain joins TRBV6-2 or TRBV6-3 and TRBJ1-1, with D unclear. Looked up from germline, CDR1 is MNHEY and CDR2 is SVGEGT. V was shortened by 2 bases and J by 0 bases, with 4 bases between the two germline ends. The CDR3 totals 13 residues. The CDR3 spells CASSYLLNTEAFF. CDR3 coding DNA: TGTGCCAGCAGTTACCTCCTGAACACTGAAGCTTTCTTT.

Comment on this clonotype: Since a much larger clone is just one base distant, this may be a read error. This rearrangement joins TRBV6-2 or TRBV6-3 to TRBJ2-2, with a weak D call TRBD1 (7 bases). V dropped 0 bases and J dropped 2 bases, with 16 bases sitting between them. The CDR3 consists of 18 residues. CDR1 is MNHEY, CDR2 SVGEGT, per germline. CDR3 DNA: TGTGCCAGCAGTTACTCGGCTAGCGAGGGGGCCAACACCGGGGAGCTGTTTTTT. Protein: CASSYSASEGANTGELFF.

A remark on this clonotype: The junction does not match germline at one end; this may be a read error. DNA of the CDR3: TGTGCCGGCAGTCAAAGTAAACTTAGCGGGGACCCCTCCTACAATGAGCAGTTCTTC. Residues: CAGSQSKLSGDPSYNEQFF. The chain joins TRBV3-1 to TRBJ2-1; 8 nucleotides agree with TRBD2. Germline loops: CDR1 LGHDT, CDR2 YNNKEL (reference sequence). The CDR3 consists of 19 residues.

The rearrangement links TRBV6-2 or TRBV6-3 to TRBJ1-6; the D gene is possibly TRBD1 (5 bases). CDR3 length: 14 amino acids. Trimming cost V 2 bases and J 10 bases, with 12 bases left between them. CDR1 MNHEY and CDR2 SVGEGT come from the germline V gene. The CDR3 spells CASSYGQGGSPLHF. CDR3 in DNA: TGTGCCAGCAGTTACGGGCAGGGTGGCTCACCCCTCCACTTT.

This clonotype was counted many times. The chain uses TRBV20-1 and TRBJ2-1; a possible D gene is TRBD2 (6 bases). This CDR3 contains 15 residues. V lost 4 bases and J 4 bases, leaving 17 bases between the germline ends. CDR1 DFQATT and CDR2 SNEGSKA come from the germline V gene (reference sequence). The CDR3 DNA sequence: TGCAGTGCTATCAACGGGGACTTTACTTACAATGAGCAGTTCTTC. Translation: CSAINGDFTYNEQFF.

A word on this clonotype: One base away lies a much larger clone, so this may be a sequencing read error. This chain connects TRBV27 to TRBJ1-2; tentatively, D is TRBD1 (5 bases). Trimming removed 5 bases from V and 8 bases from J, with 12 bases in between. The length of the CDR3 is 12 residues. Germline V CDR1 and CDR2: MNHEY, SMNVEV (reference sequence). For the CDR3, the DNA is TGTGCCAGCAGTGACCCAGGGAGCGGCTACACCTTC. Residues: CASSDPGSGYTF.

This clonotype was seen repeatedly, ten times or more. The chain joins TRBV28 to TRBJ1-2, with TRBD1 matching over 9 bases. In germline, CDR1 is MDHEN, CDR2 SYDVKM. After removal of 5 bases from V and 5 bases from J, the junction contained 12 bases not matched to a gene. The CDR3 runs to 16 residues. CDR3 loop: CASSLGGTGLPYGYTF. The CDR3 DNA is TGTGCCAGCAGTCTAGGCGGGACAGGGCTACCATATGGCTACACCTTC.

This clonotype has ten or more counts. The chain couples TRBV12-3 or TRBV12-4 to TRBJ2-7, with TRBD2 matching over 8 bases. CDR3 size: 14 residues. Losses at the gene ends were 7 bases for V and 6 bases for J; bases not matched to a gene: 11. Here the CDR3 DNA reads TGTGCCAGCACCCAACCGGGACTAGTATCCGAGCAGTACTTC. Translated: CASTQPGLVSEQYF.

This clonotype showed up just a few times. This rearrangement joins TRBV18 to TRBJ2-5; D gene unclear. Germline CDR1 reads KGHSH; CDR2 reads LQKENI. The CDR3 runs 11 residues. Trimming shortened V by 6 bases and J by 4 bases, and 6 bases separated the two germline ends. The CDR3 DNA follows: TGTGCCAGCTCGGACGCAGAGACCCAGTACTTC. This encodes CASSDAETQYF.